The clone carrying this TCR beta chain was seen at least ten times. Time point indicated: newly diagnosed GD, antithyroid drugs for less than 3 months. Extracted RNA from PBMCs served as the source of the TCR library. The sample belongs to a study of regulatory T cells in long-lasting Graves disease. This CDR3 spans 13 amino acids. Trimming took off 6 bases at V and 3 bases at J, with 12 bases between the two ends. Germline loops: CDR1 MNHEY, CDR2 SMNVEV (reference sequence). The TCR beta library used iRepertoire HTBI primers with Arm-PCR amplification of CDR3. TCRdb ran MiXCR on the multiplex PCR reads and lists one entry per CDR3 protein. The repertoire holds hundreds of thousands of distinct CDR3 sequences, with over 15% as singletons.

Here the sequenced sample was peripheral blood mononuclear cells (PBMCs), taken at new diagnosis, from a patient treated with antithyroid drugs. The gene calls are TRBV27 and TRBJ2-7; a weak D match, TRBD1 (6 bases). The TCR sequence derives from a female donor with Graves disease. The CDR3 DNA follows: TGTGCCAGCAGCTTAGGACAGAACTACGAGCAGTACTTC. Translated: CASSLGQNYEQYF.